Shown below are 30 T cell receptor beta chains from a single sample sequenced in a study of CD8+CD57+ T cells in acquired aplastic anemia. Profiling that covered TCR beta VDJ and CDR3 relied on genomic DNA as its template. One entry per CDR3 protein, called by TCRdb with MiXCR from the reads. Among approximately 470,000 distinct CDR3 sequences, more than 25% were seen once, and the ten largest hold about 0.8%. By flow cytometry, patients selected for sequencing had shown an expansion of CD8+CD57+ cells. Source material: sorted CD4+, CD8+, or CD8+CD57+ T cells (not recorded which) from PBMCs. These receptors came from a human donor with aplastic anemia.

The chain recombines TRBV18 with TRBJ1-4; possible D gene TRBD1, 6 bases. V shed 3 bases and J shed 4 bases, with 12 bases lying between them. The CDR3 runs to 15 residues. CDR1 is KGHSH and CDR2 is LQKENI in the germline V gene. The CDR3 protein is CASSPLAGVNEKLFF. In DNA form, the CDR3 reads TGTGCCAGCTCACCGTTGGCAGGGGTTAATGAAAAACTGTTTTTT.

This clonotype was seen a few times. The rearrangement uses TRBV5-1 and TRBJ2-7; maybe TRBD1 (5 bases). CDR3 length: 15 amino acids. Germline assignment: CDR1 SGHRS and CDR2 YFSETQ. The V gene lost 1 base and the J gene lost 0 bases, with 11 bases spanning the gap. The chain's CDR3 is CASSLTGKTSYEQYF. In DNA, the CDR3 is TGCGCCAGCAGCTTGACAGGAAAAACCTCCTACGAGCAGTACTTC.

This clonotype occurred once. This chain links TRBV20-1 with TRBJ2-3; 7 nucleotides line up with TRBD2. The CDR3 is made up of 14 amino acids. Per germline, CDR1 DFQATT and CDR2 SNEGSKA (reference sequence). V was clipped by 6 bases and J by 1 base; unmatched bases: 7. The CDR3 loop is CSAQSGEGTDTQYF. In DNA form, the CDR3 reads TGCAGTGCCCAGAGCGGGGAGGGCACAGATACGCAGTATTTT.

This chain uses TRBV20-1 with TRBJ1-2; 8 bases map to TRBD1. Germline CDR1 is DFQATT and CDR2 is SNEGSKA (reference sequence). The CDR3 has 12 amino acids. J was trimmed by 8 bases and V by 5 bases; bases with no gene match: 7. As DNA, the CDR3 is TGCAGTGCTGTACACAGGGGGTGGGGCTACACCTTC. Protein product: CSAVHRGWGYTF.

This rearrangement joins TRBV2 to TRBJ2-7; 8 bases are shared with TRBD1. The CDR3 loop spans 12 amino acids. The germline V gene encodes CDR1 SNHLY and CDR2 FYNNEI. The chain's CDR3 is CARGDRNDEQYF. In DNA form, the CDR3 reads TGTGCAAGGGGGGACAGGAACGACGAGCAGTACTTC.

This clonotype turned up a few times. Since a much larger clone is just one base distant, this may be a read error. The chain employs TRBV7-8 and TRBJ1-1; 7 positions agree with TRBD1. The CDR3 is 15 residues long. Trimming cost V 4 bases and J 7 bases; bases outside gene matches: 12. CDR1 is SGHVS, CDR2 FQNEAQ, per germline. The CDR3 bases are TGTGCCAGCAGCTACCGTACCGGGACAGAAGTTGAAGCTTTCTTT. It codes for CASSYRTGTEVEAFF.

This rearrangement joins TRBV20-1 to TRBJ2-5, with D perhaps assigned TRBD1 or TRBD2 (5 bases each). V dropped 6 bases and J dropped 9 bases, with 23 bases sitting between them. The CDR3 runs 14 residues. Germline values: CDR1 DFQATT, CDR2 SNEGSKA (reference sequence). CDR3 region: CSASSPGTWRPQYF. In DNA form, the CDR3 reads TGCAGTGCCAGCAGCCCTGGGACGTGGAGGCCCCAGTACTTC.

In this sample, this clonotype turned up many times. In DNA, the CDR3 is TGTGCCATCAGCCGTAGCGGGGGGATCTACGAGCAGTACTTC. Translating it yields CAISRSGGIYEQYF. V is TRBV10-3 and J is TRBJ2-7, with 10 bases fitting TRBD2. The CDR3 loop spans 14 amino acids. Germline V CDR1 and CDR2: ENHRY, SYGVKD. V was clipped by 6 bases and J by 3 bases; unmatched bases: 5.

This clonotype was counted ten times or more. V and J are TRBV25-1 and TRBJ1-2; tentative D call: TRBD1 (6 bases). Trimming removed 5 bases at V and 4 bases at J, with 11 bases between. CDR1 and CDR2 (germline): MGHDK, SYGVNS. This CDR3 is 13 amino acids long. CDR3 sequence (DNA): TGTGCCAGCAGTCCGGACAGTTTCTATGGCTACACCTTC. Its protein is CASSPDSFYGYTF.

The chain employs TRBV11-1 and TRBJ2-1, with 9 bases identical to TRBD2. V shed 5 bases and J 4 bases; nucleotides not matched to a gene: 6. This CDR3 spans 15 amino acids. In germline, CDR1 is SGHAT, CDR2 FQDESV (reference sequence). The CDR3 region is CASSLPSGVYNEQFF. CDR3 nucleotides: TGTGCCAGCAGCCTACCTAGCGGGGTGTACAATGAGCAGTTCTTC.

This clonotype was observed at least ten times. This sequence joins TRBV24-1 and TRBJ2-2; no definite D call. The CDR3 is 13 residues long. V was pared by 5 bases and J by 4 bases, with 7 bases between. Germline values: CDR1 KGHDR, CDR2 SFDVKD. The CDR3 nucleotides are TGTGCCACCAGTGTTGGGTCCACCGGGGAGCTGTTTTTT. Encoded protein: CATSVGSTGELFF.

A few counts support this clonotype. This chain links TRBV7-9 with TRBJ2-7; 7 bases map to TRBD2. Germline CDR1 and CDR2: SEHNR and FQNEAQ (reference sequence). The CDR3 runs 12 residues. Trimming cost V 8 bases and J 4 bases; bases outside gene matches: 5. CDR3 amino acids: CASGLADYEQYF. CDR3 DNA sequence: TGTGCCAGCGGTCTAGCGGATTACGAGCAGTACTTC.

The sample holds a few counts of this clonotype. This rearrangement joins TRBV29-1 to TRBJ2-2, with a weak D call TRBD2 (6 bases). V lost 0 bases, J lost 6 bases, and 14 bases lay in between. The CDR3 is 15 residues long. Germline CDR1 SQVTM, CDR2 ANQGSEA. The CDR3 loop reads CSVEEARGLAGELFF. The CDR3 coding sequence is TGCAGCGTTGAAGAAGCTAGGGGACTTGCCGGGGAGCTGTTTTTT.

The chain employs TRBV18 and TRBJ1-2, with D uncertain. Trimming stripped 3 bases from V and 2 bases from J, with 10 bases between. The CDR3 has 14 residues. Germline V CDR1 and CDR2: KGHSH, LQKENI. CDR3 sequence: CASSPMTFNYGYTF. The CDR3 nucleotides are TGTGCCAGCTCACCGATGACCTTCAACTATGGCTACACCTTC.

The sample holds many counts of this clonotype. The gene calls are TRBV19 and TRBJ1-6; no definite D call. The V gene lost 4 bases and the J gene lost 16 bases, with 14 bases spanning the gap. The CDR3 totals 12 residues. Germline V gene sequence: CDR1 LNHDA, CDR2 SQIVND (reference sequence). The CDR3 sequence: CASSTTGFILHF. The CDR3 nucleotides read TGTGCCAGTAGTACGACGGGATTCATACTCCACTTT.

A single count supports this clonotype. The V call is TRBV29-1, the J call TRBJ2-5; 7 bases agree with TRBD2. This CDR3 has 14 residues. V shed 5 bases, J shed 7 bases, and the junction held 13 bases outside the gene matches. CDR1 is SQVTM and CDR2 is ANQGSEA in the germline V gene. The CDR3 region has the DNA TGCAGCGTTCCGGAGCGGGGCCCCCCGTGGACCCAGTACTTC. The encoded protein is CSVPERGPPWTQYF. The complete variable domain, with remaining parts taken from reference TRBV29-1 and TRBJ2-5, reads SAVISQKPSRDICQRGTSLTIQCQVDSQVTMMFWYRQQPGQSLTLIATANQGSEATYESGFVIDKFPISRPNLTFSTLTVSNMSPEDSSIYLCSVPERGPPWTQYFGPGTRLLVL.

The table lists this clonotype with a few counts. This sequence joins TRBV15 and TRBJ2-7; 7 bases line up with TRBD2. V was pared by 4 bases and J by 4 bases, with 7 bases of the junction left unmatched. Germline assignment: CDR1 LNHNV and CDR2 YYDKDF (reference sequence). The CDR3 has 14 residues. The chain's CDR3 is CATSIRLAGYEQYF. CDR3 DNA: TGTGCCACCAGCATACGACTAGCAGGTTACGAGCAGTACTTC.

CDR3 in amino acids: CASSQDYGRDYGYTF. The CDR3 DNA reads TGTGCCAGCAGCCAAGATTATGGGAGGGACTATGGCTACACCTTC. This chain connects TRBV3-1 to TRBJ1-2; D not resolved. This CDR3 region has 15 residues. From germline, CDR1 is LGHDT and CDR2 YNNKEL (reference sequence). V lost 0 bases, J lost 3 bases, and 11 bases lay in between.

The chain is built from TRBV9 and TRBJ2-3, with TRBD2 matching over 10 bases. V dropped 0 bases and J dropped 2; count of bases not matched to a gene: 6. This CDR3 is built from 17 residues. Germline V gene lookup returns CDR1 SGDLS and CDR2 YYNGEE. CDR3 in DNA: TGTGCCAGCAGCGTAGATCTTAGCGGGAGGACCACAGATACGCAGTATTTT. It yields the protein CASSVDLSGRTTDTQYF.

A remark on this clonotype: Its ends do not fully match the called genes, so a read error is possible. This sequence joins TRBV24-1 and TRBJ1-6; perhaps TRBD1 as D (5 bases). Per the germline V gene, CDR1 is KGHDR and CDR2 is SFDVKD. This CDR3 spans 14 amino acids. CDR3 sequence (DNA): TGTGCCACCAATGATAGCCAGGGTAATTCACCCCTCCATTTT. Amino acids: CATNDSQGNSPLHF.

The chain combines TRBV24-1 with TRBJ1-1, with 8 bases matching TRBD1. With 11 bases clipped from V and 3 bases from J, the junction kept 19 bases outside the gene matches. The CDR3 sequence is 17 residues long. Germline CDR1 is KGHDR and CDR2 is SFDVKD. The CDR3 loop reads CASSQDFLQGAYTEAFF. The DNA of the CDR3 is TGTGCCAGCAGCCAAGATTTCCTTCAGGGGGCTTACACTGAAGCTTTCTTT.

This sequence joins TRBV5-4 and TRBJ1-6; D possibly corresponds to TRBD1 (5 bases). V was pared by 4 bases and J by 8 bases, with 16 bases between. The CDR3 has 15 residues. The germline CDR1 and CDR2 sequences are SGHNT and YYREEE (reference sequence). This chain's CDR3 is CASSTLTETDSPLHF. CDR3 sequence (DNA): TGTGCCAGCAGCACTTTGACAGAAACGGATTCACCCCTCCACTTT.

The V gene is TRBV15, the J gene TRBJ1-1; D is undetermined. CDR3 length equals 15 residues. V dropped 1 base and J dropped 1 base, with 10 bases sitting between them. Germline CDR1 is LNHNV and CDR2 is YYDKDF (reference sequence). Here the CDR3 DNA reads TGTGCCACCAGCAGAGGAGGGTTGACGAACACTGAAGCTTTCTTT. Translated, it gives CATSRGGLTNTEAFF.

The chain links TRBV7-2 to TRBJ2-7; a weak D match, TRBD1 (6 bases). The CDR3 is 12 amino acids. CDR1 is SGHTA, CDR2 FQGNSA, per germline. Trimming pared 5 bases from V and 5 bases from J, leaving 10 bases between. Here the CDR3 DNA reads TGTGCCAGCAGCCCAGGGGCAGACGAGCAGTACTTC. This codes for CASSPGADEQYF.

The chain combines TRBV7-3 with TRBJ1-1; the D is unclear. V lost 1 base and J lost 0, with 6 bases in between. Germline CDR1 SGHTA, CDR2 FQGTGA. This CDR3 is built from 14 residues. CDR3: CASSLKAVNTEAFF. In DNA form, the CDR3 reads TGTGCCAGCAGCTTAAAGGCGGTGAACACTGAAGCTTTCTTT.

As for this clonotype: Given a much more abundant clone one base away, this may be a read error. The J gene is TRBJ1-6, the V gene TRBV2, with 10 bases fitting TRBD1. Looked up from germline, CDR1 is SNHLY and CDR2 is FYNNEI. This CDR3 contains 15 residues. CDR3 coding DNA: TGTGCCAGCAGCCAAGAGACAGGGGGCTATTCACCCCCCCACTTT. This encodes CASSQETGGYSPPHF.

The chain has TRBV20-1 and TRBJ1-2; no clear D. V lost 5 bases and J lost 8, with 27 bases in between. This CDR3 is 16 amino acids long. In germline, CDR1 is DFQATT, CDR2 SNEGSKA (reference sequence). The CDR3 sequence: CSAFGRAGPNVFGYTF. The CDR3 DNA is TGCAGTGCTTTTGGAAGGGCGGGCCCTAATGTGTTCGGCTACACCTTC.

This clonotype was seen a few times. The genes are TRBV29-1 and TRBJ1-2; no clear D. CDR1 and CDR2 (germline): SQVTM, ANQGSEA. V lost 3 bases and J 8 bases, leaving 7 bases between the germline ends. The CDR3 length is 10 residues. The CDR3 here is CSVDTLGYTF. In DNA, the CDR3 is TGCAGCGTTGATACGCTCGGCTACACCTTC.

This chain links TRBV24-1 with TRBJ2-3, with 7 positions matching TRBD1. The V and J ends lost 5 bases and 0 bases, in that order; junction bases with no gene match: 7. CDR1 and CDR2 (germline): KGHDR, SFDVKD. CDR3 length: 16 residues. CDR3 DNA: TGTGCCACCAGTGGAGGCCGGGACAGAAGCACAGATACGCAGTATTTT. This encodes CATSGGRDRSTDTQYF.

The table lists this clonotype with a few counts. A junction boundary mismatches the germline segment, possibly from a read error. The genes are TRBV24-1 and TRBJ1-2; TRBD1 matches 7 bases. There are 14 residues in the CDR3. Germline lookup yields CDR1 KGHDR and CDR2 SFDVKD. The DNA for the CDR3 is TGTGCCAGCAGTTTAGCGGGACAGATGGATGGCTACACCTTC. Its protein is CASSLAGQMDGYTF.